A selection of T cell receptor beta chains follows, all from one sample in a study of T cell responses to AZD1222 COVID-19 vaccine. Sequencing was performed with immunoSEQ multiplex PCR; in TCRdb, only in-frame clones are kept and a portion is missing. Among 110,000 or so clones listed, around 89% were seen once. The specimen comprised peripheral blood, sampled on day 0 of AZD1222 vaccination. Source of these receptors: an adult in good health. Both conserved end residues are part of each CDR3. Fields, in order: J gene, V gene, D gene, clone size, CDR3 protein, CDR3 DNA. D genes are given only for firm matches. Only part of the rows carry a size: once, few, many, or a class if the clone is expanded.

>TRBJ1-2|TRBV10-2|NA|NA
CASSTGNGYTF
TGCGCCAGCAGCACAGGGAATGGCTACACCTTC
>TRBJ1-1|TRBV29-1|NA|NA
CSVETRVSTEAFF
TGCAGCGTTGAGACCAGGGTGAGCACTGAAGCTTTCTTT
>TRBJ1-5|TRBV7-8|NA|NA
CASSLVPEGSQPQHF
TGTGCCAGCAGCTTAGTTCCTGAGGGATCTCAGCCCCAGCATTTT
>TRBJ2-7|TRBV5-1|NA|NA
CASSLPNSYEQYF
TGCGCCAGCAGCTTGCCCAACTCCTACGAGCAGTACTTC
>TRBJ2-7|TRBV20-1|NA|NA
CSASQGLYEQYF
TGCAGTGCTAGTCAGGGCCTCTACGAGCAGTACTTC
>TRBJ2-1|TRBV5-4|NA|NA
CASSLFISRYNEQFF
TGTGCCAGCAGCTTGTTTATTAGCAGATACAATGAGCAGTTCTTC
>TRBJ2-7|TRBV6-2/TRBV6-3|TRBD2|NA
CASSRGSGSGYF
TGTGCCAGCAGCCGAGGTAGCGGGAGTGGGTACTTC
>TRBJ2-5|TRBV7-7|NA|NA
CASSLGWPEETQYF
TGTGCTAGCAGCTTAGGGTGGCCAGAAGAGACCCAGTACTTC
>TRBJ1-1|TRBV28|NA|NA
CASSTTWTEAFF
TGTGCCAGCAGTACGACTTGGACTGAAGCTTTCTTT
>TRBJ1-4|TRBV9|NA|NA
CASSAGGGTNEKLFF
TGTGCCAGCAGCGCCGGAGGAGGGACTAATGAAAAACTGTTTTTT
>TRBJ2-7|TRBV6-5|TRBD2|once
CASSQLAGGSYEQYF
TGTGCCAGCAGCCAACTAGCGGGAGGCTCCTACGAGCAGTACTTC
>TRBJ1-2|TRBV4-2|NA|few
CASSQDGDNYGYTF
TGTGCCAGCAGCCAAGATGGGGACAACTATGGCTACACCTTC
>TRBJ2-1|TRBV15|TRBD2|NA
CATSTDRLAGGRPYNEQFF
TGTGCCACCAGCACCGACAGACTAGCGGGAGGGCGACCCTACAATGAGCAGTTCTTC
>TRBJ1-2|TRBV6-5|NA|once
CASSYTGHGPGGYTF
TGTGCCAGCAGTTACACAGGACACGGCCCTGGGGGCTACACCTTC
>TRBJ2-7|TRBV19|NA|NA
CASSMGQGGYEQYF
TGTGCCAGTAGTATGGGGCAGGGGGGATACGAGCAGTACTTC
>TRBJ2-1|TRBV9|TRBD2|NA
CASSVESSGRYEQFF
TGTGCCAGCAGCGTAGAGAGTAGCGGGAGGTATGAGCAGTTCTTC
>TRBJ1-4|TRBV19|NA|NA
CASTRVARGLFF
TGTGCCAGTACACGGGTGGCGCGTGGACTGTTTTTT
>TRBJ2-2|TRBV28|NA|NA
CASSFSGYTGELFF
TGTGCCAGCAGTTTTAGCGGTTACACCGGGGAGCTGTTTTTT
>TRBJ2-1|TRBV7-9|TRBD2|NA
CASIIAGGRDYNEQFF
TGTGCCAGCATAATAGCGGGAGGCAGAGATTACAATGAGCAGTTCTTC
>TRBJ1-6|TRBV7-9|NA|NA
CASSFSVSSSPLHF
TGTGCCAGCAGCTTCTCCGTGTCCTCGTCACCCCTCCACTTT
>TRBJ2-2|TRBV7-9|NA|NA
CASSFELWISGELFF
TGTGCCAGCAGCTTCGAGCTTTGGATCAGCGGGGAGCTGTTTTTT
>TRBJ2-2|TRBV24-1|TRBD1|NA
CATSDPGQVEAGELFF
TGTGCCACCAGTGATCCCGGACAGGTAGAGGCCGGGGAGCTGTTTTTT
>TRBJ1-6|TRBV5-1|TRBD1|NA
CASSQGTGLLTGNSPLHF
TGCGCCAGCAGCCAAGGGACAGGGCTACTTACGGGGAATTCACCCCTCCACTTT
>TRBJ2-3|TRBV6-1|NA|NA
CASSEGFTDTQYF
TGTGCCAGCAGTGAAGGTTTCACAGATACGCAGTATTTT
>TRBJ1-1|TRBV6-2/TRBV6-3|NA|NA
CASSWPQYTEAFF
TGTGCCAGCAGTTGGCCTCAATACACTGAAGCTTTCTTT
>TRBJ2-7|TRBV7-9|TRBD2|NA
CASTGEGYEQYF
TGTGCCAGCACCGGGGAGGGGTACGAGCAGTACTTC
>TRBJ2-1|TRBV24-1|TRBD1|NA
CATSDSRGTGNEQFF
TGTGCCACCAGTGATTCCCGAGGGACAGGCAATGAGCAGTTCTTC
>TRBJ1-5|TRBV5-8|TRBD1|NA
CASSTSRDRVYSNQPQHF
TGTGCCAGCAGCACGAGCCGGGACAGGGTGTATAGCAATCAGCCCCAGCATTTT
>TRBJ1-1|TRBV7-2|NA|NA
CASSLAGGNTEAFF
TGTGCCAGCAGCTTAGCGGGAGGGAACACTGAAGCTTTCTTT
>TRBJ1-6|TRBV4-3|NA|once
CASSQDFGYNSPLHF
TGCGCCAGCAGCCAAGATTTCGGGTACAATTCACCCCTCCACTTT
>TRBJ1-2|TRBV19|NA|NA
CASSISRSASYGYTF
TGTGCCAGTAGTATTAGTCGCAGCGCATCCTATGGCTACACCTTC